The 22 T cell receptor beta chains below all came from one sample that was sequenced in a study of beta chain features in type 1 diabetes. The antigens of these receptors remain unknown. What was sequenced were expressed TCRB transcripts, since all of the isolated RNA had been reverse transcribed. Only in-frame clones appear in the TCRdb table, and some are missing; sequencing was by immunoSEQ multiplex PCR. Altogether 150,000 to 200,000 clones are present, approximately 62% being singletons, with the ten largest covering about 0.081%. General study points: Moderately but significantly shorter TCRB CDR3s were found in Type 1 diabetes patients in all four CD4+ subsets.

The sample taken for sequencing was naive CD4+ T cells from blood. Every receptor here comes from a man aged 25 to 40 with type 1 diabetes.

The chain is built from TRBV23-1 and TRBJ2-5; D not resolved. TRBV23-1 carries the ORF label, with uncertain function. V gave up 0 bases and J gave up 2 bases, with 10 bases separating them. The CDR3 sequence is 15 residues long. The CDR3 loop is CASSQSFGPQETQYF. CDR3 nucleotides: TGCGCCAGCAGTCAATCGTTTGGACCTCAAGAGACCCAGTACTTC.

V gene TRBV2 combines with J gene TRBJ2-5, with a tentative D call TRBD2 (6 bases). The CDR3 length is 14 residues. Trimming cost V 5 bases and J 4 bases, with 14 bases left between them. From germline, CDR1 is SNHLY and CDR2 FYNNEI. The CDR3 region is CASSTRDSTETQYF. The CDR3 coding sequence is TGTGCCAGCAGTACCCGGGACTCCACAGAGACCCAGTACTTC.

This clone was counted only a few times. This chain uses TRBV25-1 with TRBJ2-7; TRBD1 matches 11 bases. In germline, CDR1 is MGHDK, CDR2 SYGVNS. This CDR3 is built from 16 residues. The V segment lost 2 bases and the J segment 7 bases; nucleotides outside the gene matches: 10. The CDR3 sequence: CASSEPGTGGRREQYF. In DNA, the CDR3 is TGTGCCAGCAGTGAACCTGGGACAGGGGGACGGAGGGAGCAGTACTTC.

This clone was counted a single time. The J gene is TRBJ1-2, the V gene TRBV9; D gene ambiguous. The CDR3 consists of 13 residues. Germline V gives CDR1 SGDLS, CDR2 YYNGEE. V dropped 4 bases and J dropped 4 bases, with 11 bases sitting between them. The CDR3 region is CASSSRTGYGYTF. CDR3 DNA: TGTGCCAGCAGCTCCCGGACGGGCTATGGCTACACCTTC.

The CDR3 DNA is TGTGCCAGCAGCGCCCGGGACAGCACCGGCGAGCAGTACTTC. Protein: CASSARDSTGEQYF. The genes are TRBV9 and TRBJ2-7, with 7 nucleotides matching TRBD1. This CDR3 contains 14 residues. CDR1 is SGDLS and CDR2 is YYNGEE in the germline V gene. After removal of 3 bases from V and 6 bases from J, the junction contained 9 bases not matched to a gene.

The chain links TRBV4-3 to TRBJ2-7; D is unresolved. Germline lookup yields CDR1 LGHNA and CDR2 YSLEER. The CDR3 is 16 amino acids. With 0 bases removed from V and 6 bases from J, the gap between germline ends came to 18 bases. The CDR3 here is CASSQDWAESFPEQYF. DNA of the CDR3: TGCGCCAGCAGCCAAGATTGGGCCGAGTCCTTCCCCGAGCAGTACTTC.

This clone was detected a few times. This sequence joins TRBV29-1 and TRBJ2-3; D possibly corresponds to TRBD1 (5 bases). Trimming took off 1 base at V and 4 bases at J, with 12 bases between the two ends. Looked up from germline, CDR1 is SQVTM and CDR2 is ANQGSEA. CDR3 length: 14 amino acids. The CDR3 sequence is CSVEGAVRADTQYF. CDR3 DNA sequence: TGCAGCGTTGAAGGGGCAGTCAGGGCAGATACGCAGTATTTT.

This rearrangement joins TRBV4-1 to TRBJ1-5; 8 bases are a match to TRBD1. J lost 0 bases, V lost 0 bases, and 10 bases had no gene match. Germline V gives CDR1 MGHRA, CDR2 YSYEKL. The CDR3 has 19 residues. CDR3 region: CASSQEGWDRSYSNQPQHF. In DNA form, the CDR3 reads TGCGCCAGCAGCCAAGAGGGATGGGACAGGAGCTATAGCAATCAGCCCCAGCATTTT.

The V call is TRBV7-2, the J call TRBJ2-5; D gene unclear. The CDR3 totals 14 residues. The V end lost 3 bases, the J end lost 0 bases, and 8 bases lay between the germline ends. Germline CDR1 and CDR2: SGHTA and FQGNSA. CDR3 protein: CASSFLRYQETQYF. The CDR3 DNA follows: TGTGCCAGCAGCTTTTTGAGGTACCAAGAGACCCAGTACTTC. Combining the CDR3 with reference TRBV7-2 and TRBJ2-5 gives the whole variable domain GAGVSQSPSNKVTEKGKDVELRCDPISGHTALYWYRQSLGQGLEFLIYFQGNSAPDKSGLPSDRFSAERTGGSVSTLTIQRTQQEDSAVYLCASSFLRYQETQYFGPGTRLLVL.

This sequence joins TRBV4-3 and TRBJ1-1; D gene unclear. The germline V and J ends were trimmed by 1 base and 0 bases, with 6 bases remaining between them. CDR3 length: 14 amino acids. Germline V gene data show CDR1 as LGHNA and CDR2 as YSLEER. CDR3 in amino acids: CASSQVGLNTEAFF. The CDR3 nucleotides are TGCGCCAGCAGCCAAGTTGGTCTGAACACTGAAGCTTTCTTT.

The genes are TRBV7-2 and TRBJ2-7, with 9 bases identical to TRBD1. Germline values: CDR1 SGHTA, CDR2 FQGNSA. CDR3 length equals 15 residues. After removal of 2 bases from V and 4 bases from J, the junction contained 6 bases not matched to a gene. The CDR3 protein is CASSLTGGDFYEQYF. The CDR3, as DNA: TGTGCCAGCAGCTTAACAGGGGGCGATTTTTACGAGCAGTACTTC. The full variable domain, with the rest looked up from reference TRBV7-2 and TRBJ2-7, is GAGVSQSPSNKVTEKGKDVELRCDPISGHTALYWYRQSLGQGLEFLIYFQGNSAPDKSGLPSDRFSAERTGGSVSTLTIQRTQQEDSAVYLCASSLTGGDFYEQYFGPGTRLTVT.

V and J are TRBV28 and TRBJ2-3; perhaps D is TRBD1 or TRBD2 (6 bases each). Germline V lookup: CDR1 MDHEN, CDR2 SYDVKM. This CDR3 has 15 residues. V lost 11 bases and J lost 1, with 19 bases in between. CDR3 nucleotides: TGTGCCTGCTTAAACCGGGGGCAGGGCACAGATACGCAGTATTTT. This translates into CACLNRGQGTDTQYF.

V and J are TRBV4-3 and TRBJ1-4; D remains unclear. V was trimmed by 0 bases and J by 9 bases, leaving 14 bases between them. Germline values: CDR1 LGHNA, CDR2 YSLEER. This CDR3 contains 15 residues. CDR3 sequence: CASSQEEGRLKKLFF. Written as DNA, the CDR3 is TGCGCCAGCAGCCAAGAGGAGGGCAGATTGAAAAAACTGTTTTTT.

This clone was picked up a small number of times. This chain links TRBV30 with TRBJ2-3; 7 nucleotides match TRBD1. Trimming at V came to 3 bases and at J to 3 bases, leaving 6 bases not matched to a gene. Germline CDR1 is GTSNPN and CDR2 is SVGIG (reference sequence). There are 14 residues in the CDR3. In DNA, the CDR3 is TGTGCCTGGAGAGAGACAGGGAAGACAGATACGCAGTATTTT. Its protein product is CAWRETGKTDTQYF.

The genes are TRBV19 and TRBJ2-3; no firm D call. CDR3 length equals 13 residues. The germline V and J ends were trimmed by 6 bases and 4 bases, with 11 bases remaining between them. Per germline, CDR1 LNHDA and CDR2 SQIVND (reference sequence). The CDR3, as DNA: TGTGCCAGTAGGGACGCCTGGGCAGATACGCAGTATTTT. It codes for CASRDAWADTQYF.

The chain recombines TRBV29-1 with TRBJ1-2; 9 bases align to TRBD1. The CDR3 loop spans 14 amino acids. Germline CDR1 is SQVTM and CDR2 is ANQGSEA. J gave up 5 bases and V 0 bases, and 4 bases lay outside the gene matches. CDR3 in amino acids: CSVEEGQGKYGYTF. The CDR3 bases are TGCAGCGTTGAAGAGGGACAGGGAAAGTATGGCTACACCTTC.

The chain couples TRBV2 to TRBJ2-7; D unresolved. Per the germline V gene, CDR1 is SNHLY and CDR2 is FYNNEI. V was pared by 5 bases and J by 5 bases, with 7 bases between. CDR3 size: 11 residues. DNA of the CDR3: TGTGCCAGCAGTTCCCGCGACGAGCAGTACTTC. It specifies CASSSRDEQYF.

This clone was counted only a few times. The V and J genes are TRBV6-1 and TRBJ2-3, with 12 bases matching TRBD2. J gave up 5 bases and V 7 bases, and 4 bases lay outside the gene matches. The germline V gene has CDR1 MNHNS and CDR2 SASEGT. The CDR3 covers 14 residues. CDR3 amino acids: CASTSGGALDTQYF. DNA for the CDR3: TGTGCCAGCACTAGCGGGGGGGCCTTAGATACGCAGTATTTT.

In this sample, this clone turned up a few times. The rearrangement links TRBV29-1 to TRBJ2-5, with D perhaps being TRBD1 or TRBD2 (5 bases each). Germline V gives CDR1 SQVTM, CDR2 ANQGSEA. This CDR3 is built from 13 residues. V lost 0 bases and J 7 bases, leaving 12 bases between the germline ends. CDR3 sequence reads: CSVEDGRDGTQYF. CDR3 DNA sequence: TGCAGCGTTGAAGATGGCAGGGACGGGACCCAGTACTTC.

This rearrangement joins TRBV9 to TRBJ1-2; TRBD1 matches 7 bases. This CDR3 comprises 15 residues. Germline loops: CDR1 SGDLS, CDR2 YYNGEE. J lost 4 bases, V lost 3 bases, and 9 bases had no gene match. CDR3 protein: CASSARQGSLYGYTF. CDR3 nucleotides: TGTGCCAGCAGCGCCAGACAGGGCTCCCTCTATGGCTACACCTTC.

The chain has TRBV30 and TRBJ2-5; D uncertain. The germline V and J ends were trimmed by 0 bases and 0 bases, with 5 bases remaining between them. Germline V gene sequence: CDR1 GTSNPN, CDR2 SVGIG (reference sequence). The CDR3 is 13 amino acids. The CDR3, as DNA: TGTGCCTGGAGTGTACACGACCAAGAGACCCAGTACTTC. This gives the protein CAWSVHDQETQYF.

The rearrangement links TRBV2 to TRBJ2-3; 8 bases map to TRBD2. Germline values: CDR1 SNHLY, CDR2 FYNNEI. V trimming: 8 bases; J trimming: 1 base; junction bases outside the gene matches: 2. The CDR3 has 13 amino acids. CDR3 sequence: CASGRGGTDTQYF. CDR3 coding DNA: TGTGCCAGCGGGCGGGGGGGCACAGATACGCAGTATTTT.